This T cell receptor beta chain was obtained from a study of Ad26.COV2.S vaccination and SARS-CoV-2 variants. In the study overall: Once, or twice with 56 days between doses, Ad26.COV2.S was given intramuscularly.

The protocol was immunoSEQ multiplex PCR, while the TCRdb copy is restricted to in-frame clones and leaves out a portion. The sample has some 290,000 clones, approximately 86% seen once; the top ten hold 2.1%. Treatment in this sample: roughly 18 received Ad26.COV2.S at low or high dose, single or two shots; 5 received placebo; per-sample allocation not given. The samples date from day 63 after the first vaccine or placebo injection. Boston provided a donor who was an adult aged 18-55 years. Study-wide results and limits: CD8+ and CD4+ T cells specific for spike reportedly responded with substantial breadth after vaccination.

For this clone: Its antigen is unidentified.

Per germline, CDR1 SGHDN and CDR2 FVKESK. The CDR3 extends over 12 amino acids. Trimming shortened V by 3 bases and J by 4 bases, and 6 bases separated the two germline ends. The sequenced sample was peripheral blood, obtained in a trial of Ad26.COV2.S vaccine versus placebo. This TCR came from a person between 18 and 59 years old who received the Ad26.COV2.S COVID-19 vaccine or a placebo. The rearrangement uses TRBV14 and TRBJ1-2; D ambiguous. The CDR3 nucleotides are TGTGCCAGCAGCCAGGGAGTCTATGGCTACACCTTC. This translates into CASSQGVYGYTF.